This T cell receptor (beta chain) is from a study of OX40 agonist ivuxolimab in advanced cancers. Study-level information: The treatment was a fully human IgG2 OX40 agonist, ivuxolimab. It was permissible to have had prior anti-PD-1, anti-PD-L1 or anti-CTLA-4 therapy, and approximately 38% had some.

Note on this clone: Antigen unknown.

The CDR3 spans 16 residues. Per the germline V gene, CDR1 is MDHEN and CDR2 is SYDVKM. Trimming took off 5 bases at V and 0 bases at J, with 17 bases between the two ends. Study-wide results and caveats: Clones of CD4+ and CD8+ blood T cells grew by week 6 at doses of 0.1 to 3.0 mg/kg.

If patients had autoimmune disease history or systemic immunosuppression, they were excluded. Data came from immunoSEQ multiplex PCR; TCRdb stores just in-frame clones and leaves some out. The profile covers about 100,000 clones, with about 84% appearing a single time and 5.5% taken by the ten largest. This specimen consisted of CD4+ or CD8+ T cells sorted from blood, obtained in a trial of the OX40 agonist ivuxolimab. The chain recombines TRBV28 with TRBJ2-7; D may be TRBD1 (6 bases). The receptor was derived from an adult with an advanced solid tumor such as melanoma, head and neck, liver or kidney cancer. CDR3 nucleotides: TGTGCCAGCAGTCCCCCCAGGGGTTGGACCTCCTACGAGCAGTACTTC. It specifies CASSPPRGWTSYEQYF.